This T cell receptor beta chain was obtained from a study of T cell responses to AZD1222 COVID-19 vaccine. This CDR3 has 16 residues. The V and J ends lost 1 base and 1 base respectively, with 13 bases between them. Per germline, CDR1 KGHSH and CDR2 LQKENI. TCRdb's table, derived via immunoSEQ multiplex PCR, lists solely in-frame clones and lacks some. This table holds roughly 140,000 clones, approximately 91% found once. The rearrangement joins TRBV18 to TRBJ1-1; tentatively, D is TRBD1 (6 bases). Sequencing was performed on peripheral blood, taken 28 days after the second AZD1222 dose. This sequence originates from an adult who received the AZD1222 COVID-19 vaccine. In DNA form, the CDR3 reads TGTGCCAGCTCACCACTCCCGGGACAAGGGAACACTGAAGCTTTCTTT. Its protein is CASSPLPGQGNTEAFF.